One and the same sample provided the 16 T cell receptor beta chains below, sequenced in a study of OX40 agonist ivuxolimab in advanced cancers. Repertoires were generated with immunoSEQ multiplex PCR, while TCRdb's copy carries only in-frame clones and drops some. The profile shows approximately 99,000 clones, approximately 94% of them singletons. Sequencing used CD4+ or CD8+ T cells sorted from blood, obtained in a trial of the OX40 agonist ivuxolimab. All receptors come from an adult with an advanced solid tumor such as melanoma, head and neck, liver or kidney cancer.

This chain connects TRBV10-3 to TRBJ2-1; 8 bases align to TRBD2. Germline CDR1 and CDR2: ENHRY and SYGVKD. Unmatched junction bases numbered 3, after V lost 6 bases and J lost 5 bases. This CDR3 comprises 13 residues. Written as DNA, the CDR3 is TGTGCCATCAGGGGACTAGTCAACAATGAGCAGTTCTTC. Its protein product is CAIRGLVNNEQFF.

The chain couples TRBV10-3 to TRBJ1-1, with 7 positions matching TRBD1. Trimming cost V 6 bases and J 1 base; bases outside gene matches: 11. The length of the CDR3 is 16 residues. Germline V CDR1 and CDR2: ENHRY, SYGVKD. This CDR3 is CAIRDPIQGWNTEAFF. Written as DNA, the CDR3 is TGTGCCATCAGGGACCCCATACAGGGGTGGAACACTGAAGCTTTCTTT.

The chain employs TRBV4-3 and TRBJ2-7; TRBD2 might be the D (6 bases). The germline gives CDR1 LGHNA, CDR2 YSLEER. The CDR3 has 17 residues. The V gene lost 0 bases and the J gene lost 3 bases, with 18 bases spanning the gap. In DNA form, the CDR3 reads TGCGCCAGCAGCCAAGATGCGTTCGGGAGTTCGTACTACGAGCAGTACTTC. Residues: CASSQDAFGSSYYEQYF.

This clone has more than one count but fewer than ten. J is TRBJ2-2 and V is TRBV28; D is undetermined. Trimming stripped 5 bases from V and 1 base from J, with 11 bases between. Germline CDR1 is MDHEN and CDR2 is SYDVKM. The CDR3 extends over 15 amino acids. The CDR3 loop is CASSKGRKNTGELFF. CDR3 DNA: TGTGCCAGCAGTAAGGGCAGGAAGAACACCGGGGAGCTGTTTTTT.

This clone was counted only a few times. The chain couples TRBV25-1 to TRBJ2-4, with 11 bases aligning to TRBD2. The CDR3 has 14 residues. Germline assignment: CDR1 MGHDK and CDR2 SYGVNS. V lost 3 bases and J lost 11; bases outside the gene matches: 6. The CDR3 sequence: CASSDPLAGDLQYF. The CDR3 coding sequence is TGTGCCAGCAGTGACCCACTAGCGGGAGATCTTCAGTACTTC.

In DNA form, the CDR3 reads TGTGCCAGCAGTATCGGGACAGGGGGTGGCTACACCTTC. Protein sequence: CASSIGTGGGYTF. The chain joins TRBV28 to TRBJ1-2, with 11 bases matching TRBD1. Unmatched junction bases numbered 3, after V lost 5 bases and J lost 7 bases. Germline-derived CDR1 and CDR2 are MDHEN and SYDVKM. The CDR3 runs to 13 residues.

The chain combines TRBV6-4 with TRBJ1-2, with 7 bases matching TRBD1. The CDR3 covers 15 residues. Germline V CDR1 and CDR2: MRHNA, SNTAGT. The J segment lost 2 bases and the V segment lost 0 bases, leaving 3 bases of the junction unmatched. DNA for the CDR3: TGTGCCAGCAGTGACTCCGGGACAGCAAACTATGGCTACACCTTC. The encoded protein is CASSDSGTANYGYTF.

The J gene is TRBJ2-7, the V gene TRBV9, with 7 positions matching TRBD1. Per the germline V gene, CDR1 is SGDLS and CDR2 is YYNGEE. The V and J ends lost 0 bases and 0 bases, in that order; junction bases with no gene match: 6. This CDR3 contains 16 residues. The CDR3 DNA follows: TGTGCCAGCAGCGTAGGGCAGGACAGGCGCTCCTACGAGCAGTACTTC. The encoded protein is CASSVGQDRRSYEQYF.

V usage is TRBV13 and J usage is TRBJ2-5; 12 nucleotides align to TRBD2. J lost 1 base, V lost 5 bases, and 8 bases had no gene match. CDR1 PRHDT and CDR2 FYEKMQ come from the germline V gene (reference sequence). The CDR3 consists of 17 residues. CDR3 sequence: CASSARLAGVFQETQYF. Written as DNA, the CDR3 is TGTGCCAGCAGCGCCCGACTAGCGGGGGTCTTCCAAGAGACCCAGTACTTC. Complete variable domain (other parts from reference TRBV13 and TRBJ2-5): AAGVIQSPRHLIKEKRETATLKCYPIPRHDTVYWYQQGPGQDPQFLISFYEKMQSDKGSIPDRFSAQQFSDYHSELNMSSLELGDSALYFCASSARLAGVFQETQYFGPGTRLLVL.

V and J are TRBV7-9 and TRBJ2-1; 12 nucleotides line up with TRBD2. V trimming: 4 bases; J trimming: 7 bases; junction bases outside the gene matches: 8. The germline V gene has CDR1 SEHNR and CDR2 FQNEAQ (reference sequence). The CDR3 extends over 16 amino acids. CDR3 nucleotides: TGTGCCAGCAGCTCCCCACCTAGCGGGGGGGGAAATGAGCAGTTCTTC. Translating it yields CASSSPPSGGGNEQFF.

The chain employs TRBV7-9 and TRBJ1-1; weak D call: TRBD1 (5 bases). V dropped 4 bases and J dropped 0 bases, with 24 bases sitting between them. The CDR3 spans 19 residues. Looked up from germline, CDR1 is SEHNR and CDR2 is FQNEAQ (reference sequence). The DNA of the CDR3 is TGTGCCAGCAGCTGGGGACTAGGGCGGGGAGGAAGAATGAACACTGAAGCTTTCTTT. This encodes CASSWGLGRGGRMNTEAFF.

CDR3 region: CASSRMNQPQHF. The DNA of the CDR3 is TGTGCCAGCAGCCGCATGAATCAGCCCCAGCATTTT. The chain couples TRBV7-2 to TRBJ1-5, with D uncertain. The CDR3 has 12 amino acids. Trimming removed 5 bases from V and 4 bases from J, with 6 bases in between. Germline values: CDR1 SGHTA, CDR2 FQGNSA.

This rearrangement joins TRBV4-2 to TRBJ2-1; the D gene is possibly TRBD1 (5 bases). The CDR3 has 15 amino acids. Germline-derived CDR1 and CDR2 are LGHNA and YNFKEQ. Trimming cost V 0 bases and J 2 bases, with 8 bases left between them. Here the CDR3 reads CASSQDLGPYNEQFF. The CDR3 coding sequence is TGTGCCAGCAGCCAAGATCTGGGGCCCTACAATGAGCAGTTCTTC.

The chain links TRBV14 to TRBJ2-5; D might be TRBD2 (5 bases). Germline lookup yields CDR1 SGHDN and CDR2 FVKESK. The CDR3 covers 15 residues. Trimming stripped 2 bases from V and 2 bases from J, with 12 bases between. The CDR3 reads CASSQLSREQETQYF. The CDR3, as DNA: TGTGCCAGCAGCCAATTGTCGAGGGAGCAAGAGACCCAGTACTTC.

In this sample, this clone turned up once. The chain carries TRBV18 and TRBJ2-3; TRBD2 aligns across 9 bases. There are 19 residues in the CDR3. Germline trimming cut 0 bases from V and 3 bases from J; bases unmatched to any gene: 13. Germline V gene data show CDR1 as KGHSH and CDR2 as LQKENI. The CDR3 bases are TGTGCCAGCTCACCACCAGGGATCCTAAGCGGGGGGTCAACAGATACGCAGTATTTT. It translates to CASSPPGILSGGSTDTQYF.

The chain links TRBV7-2 to TRBJ2-7; the D is unclear. V dropped 1 base and J dropped 1 base, with 11 bases sitting between them. The CDR3 totals 15 residues. Germline V gives CDR1 SGHTA, CDR2 FQGNSA. The CDR3, as DNA: TGTGCCAGCAGCTTAGGTGGGCAAGAATCCTACGAGCAGTACTTC. This gives the protein CASSLGGQESYEQYF.